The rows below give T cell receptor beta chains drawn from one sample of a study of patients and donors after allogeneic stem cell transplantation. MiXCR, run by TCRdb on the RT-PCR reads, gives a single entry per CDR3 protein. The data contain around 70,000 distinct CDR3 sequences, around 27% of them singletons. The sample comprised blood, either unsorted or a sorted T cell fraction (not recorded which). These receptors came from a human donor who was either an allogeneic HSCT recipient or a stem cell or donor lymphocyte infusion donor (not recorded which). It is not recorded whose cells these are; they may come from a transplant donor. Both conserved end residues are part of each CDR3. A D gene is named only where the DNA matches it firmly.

CDR3aa: CASSLTPQGNTEAFF
d_gene: .
len: 15
v_gene: TRBV27
j_gene: TRBJ1-1

CDR3aa: CASSFGRLGPEAFF
d_gene: .
len: 14
v_gene: TRBV12-3/TRBV12-4
j_gene: TRBJ1-1

CDR3aa: CAISRGLADSWDEQFF
d_gene: TRBD2
len: 16
v_gene: TRBV10-3
j_gene: TRBJ2-1

CDR3aa: CSARDLAGGRFYEQYF
d_gene: TRBD2
len: 16
v_gene: TRBV20-1
j_gene: TRBJ2-7

CDR3aa: CAWSVLAGRSNYGYTF
d_gene: .
len: 16
v_gene: TRBV30
j_gene: TRBJ1-2

CDR3aa: CASTSSSYTEAFF
d_gene: .
len: 13
v_gene: TRBV12-3/TRBV12-4
j_gene: TRBJ1-1

CDR3aa: CASSYSLNQPQHF
d_gene: .
len: 13
v_gene: TRBV6-5
j_gene: TRBJ1-5

CDR3aa: CASSGLTQFF
d_gene: .
len: 10
v_gene: TRBV2
j_gene: TRBJ2-1

CDR3aa: CSARDWTGANTGELFF
d_gene: TRBD1
len: 16
v_gene: TRBV20-1
j_gene: TRBJ2-2

CDR3aa: CASSLGRNTDTQYF
d_gene: .
len: 14
v_gene: TRBV11-2
j_gene: TRBJ2-3

CDR3aa: CASSLGSGLEQYF
d_gene: .
len: 13
v_gene: TRBV6-1
j_gene: TRBJ2-7

CDR3aa: CASSQDMTDRGYGYTF
d_gene: .
len: 16
v_gene: TRBV4-2
j_gene: TRBJ1-2

CDR3aa: CASSFDPGQGLQVTEKLFF
d_gene: TRBD1
len: 19
v_gene: TRBV7-6
j_gene: TRBJ1-4

CDR3aa: CASSLSSGTGREQYF
d_gene: TRBD1
len: 15
v_gene: TRBV27
j_gene: TRBJ2-7

CDR3aa: CASTRDYLANNEQFF
d_gene: TRBD2
len: 15
v_gene: TRBV6-6
j_gene: TRBJ2-1

CDR3aa: CASSHRVNYGYTF
d_gene: .
len: 13
v_gene: TRBV5-1
j_gene: TRBJ1-2

CDR3aa: CASSFRQSSYEQYF
d_gene: .
len: 14
v_gene: TRBV5-1
j_gene: TRBJ2-7

CDR3aa: CASSFAGTVPVDTQYF
d_gene: .
len: 16
v_gene: TRBV5-1
j_gene: TRBJ2-3

CDR3aa: CASSFVTFTDPQYF
d_gene: .
len: 14
v_gene: TRBV5-1
j_gene: TRBJ2-3

CDR3aa: CSVERQNYGYTF
d_gene: .
len: 12
v_gene: TRBV29-1
j_gene: TRBJ1-2

CDR3aa: CASSQNRATNYGYTF
d_gene: .
len: 15
v_gene: TRBV4-1
j_gene: TRBJ1-2

CDR3aa: CASSFNLYRLMNTEAFF
d_gene: .
len: 17
v_gene: TRBV6-6
j_gene: TRBJ1-1

CDR3aa: CAISEGQGIEKLFF
d_gene: .
len: 14
v_gene: TRBV10-3
j_gene: TRBJ1-4

CDR3aa: CASSLGGTGTQPQHF
d_gene: TRBD1
len: 15
v_gene: TRBV7-2
j_gene: TRBJ1-5

CDR3aa: CASSDLGSSYNSPLHF
d_gene: .
len: 16
v_gene: TRBV2
j_gene: TRBJ1-6

CDR3aa: CASSLGPGEGGKLFF
d_gene: .
len: 15
v_gene: TRBV7-6
j_gene: TRBJ1-4

CDR3aa: CASSPDPAGYSNQPQHF
d_gene: .
len: 17
v_gene: TRBV6-5
j_gene: TRBJ1-5

CDR3aa: CASRIQGEMDEQFF
d_gene: .
len: 14
v_gene: TRBV3-1
j_gene: TRBJ2-1

CDR3aa: CASSQIAGDPTDTQYF
d_gene: TRBD2
len: 16
v_gene: TRBV3-1
j_gene: TRBJ2-3

CDR3aa: CASSSLFGSGFETQYF
d_gene: .
len: 16
v_gene: TRBV6-6
j_gene: TRBJ2-5

CDR3aa: CSASVGGTDTIYF
d_gene: TRBD1
len: 13
v_gene: TRBV20-1
j_gene: TRBJ1-3

CDR3aa: CAISWTGGNTEAFF
d_gene: TRBD1
len: 14
v_gene: TRBV10-3
j_gene: TRBJ1-1

CDR3aa: CAAGGITDTQYF
d_gene: TRBD2
len: 12
v_gene: TRBV7-9
j_gene: TRBJ2-3

CDR3aa: CASSFRPEKGEKLFF
d_gene: .
len: 15
v_gene: TRBV12-3/TRBV12-4
j_gene: TRBJ1-4

CDR3aa: CASSPPGRGNQPQHF
d_gene: .
len: 15
v_gene: TRBV18
j_gene: TRBJ1-5

CDR3aa: CATSRVGDQPQHF
d_gene: .
len: 13
v_gene: TRBV15
j_gene: TRBJ1-5

CDR3aa: CASSLLVTDTQYF
d_gene: .
len: 13
v_gene: TRBV7-7
j_gene: TRBJ2-3

CDR3aa: CASSSLTGTYEQYF
d_gene: TRBD1
len: 14
v_gene: TRBV5-1
j_gene: TRBJ2-7

CDR3aa: CASNPRGNTGELFF
d_gene: .
len: 14
v_gene: TRBV9
j_gene: TRBJ2-2

CDR3aa: CASSRTEYQETQYF
d_gene: .
len: 14
v_gene: TRBV28
j_gene: TRBJ2-5

CDR3aa: CSARGGGFYEQYF
d_gene: .
len: 13
v_gene: TRBV20-1
j_gene: TRBJ2-7

CDR3aa: CASSQTRGEKLFF
d_gene: .
len: 13
v_gene: TRBV4-1
j_gene: TRBJ1-4

CDR3aa: CSARDPRGHNEQFF
d_gene: TRBD1
len: 14
v_gene: TRBV20-1
j_gene: TRBJ2-1

CDR3aa: CASSETAVGSYGYTF
d_gene: .
len: 15
v_gene: TRBV6-4
j_gene: TRBJ1-2

CDR3aa: CASSLGGNLENEQFF
d_gene: .
len: 15
v_gene: TRBV5-1
j_gene: TRBJ2-1